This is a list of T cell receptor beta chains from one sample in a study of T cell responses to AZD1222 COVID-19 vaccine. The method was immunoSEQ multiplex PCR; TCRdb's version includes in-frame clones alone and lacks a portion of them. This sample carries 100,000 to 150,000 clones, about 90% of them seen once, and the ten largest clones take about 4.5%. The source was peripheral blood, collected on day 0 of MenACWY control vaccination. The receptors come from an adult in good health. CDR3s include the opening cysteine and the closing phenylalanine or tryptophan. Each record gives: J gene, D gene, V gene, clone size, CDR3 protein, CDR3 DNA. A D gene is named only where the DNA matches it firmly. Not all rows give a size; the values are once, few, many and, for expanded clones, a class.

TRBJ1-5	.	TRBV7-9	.	CASSPRSNNRVGNQPQHF	TGTGCCAGCAGCCCGCGAAGTAATAACAGGGTTGGCAATCAGCCCCAGCATTTT
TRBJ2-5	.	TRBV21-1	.	CASSMDGKETQYF	TGTGCCAGCAGCATGGACGGGAAGGAGACCCAGTACTTC
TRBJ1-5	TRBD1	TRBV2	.	CASSGTGVQPQHF	TGTGCCAGCAGCGGGACAGGGGTTCAGCCCCAGCATTTT
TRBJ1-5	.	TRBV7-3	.	CASSLSAFQPQHF	TGTGCCAGCAGCTTATCGGCTTTTCAGCCCCAGCATTTT
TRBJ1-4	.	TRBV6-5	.	CASSYFLGLKLFF	TGTGCCAGCAGTTACTTCTTGGGGCTTAAACTGTTTTTT
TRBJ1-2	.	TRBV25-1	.	CASSSGIGYGYTF	TGTGCCAGCAGTTCAGGGATAGGGTATGGCTACACCTTC
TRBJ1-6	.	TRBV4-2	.	CASSQWGDYNSPLHF	TGTGCCAGCAGCCAATGGGGGGATTATAATTCACCCCTCCACTTT
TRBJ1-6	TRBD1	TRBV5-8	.	CASSWGTVHNSPLHF	TGTGCCAGCAGCTGGGGGACAGTCCATAATTCACCCCTCCACTTT
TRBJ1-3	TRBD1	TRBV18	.	CASSPGQGGNTIYF	TGTGCCAGCTCTCCGGGACAGGGGGGAAACACCATATATTTT
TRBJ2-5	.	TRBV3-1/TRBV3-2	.	CASSRRLVSLETQYF	TGTGCCAGCAGTCGGAGACTAGTATCTCTGGAGACCCAGTACTTC
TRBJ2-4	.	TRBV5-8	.	CASSFMGGLAKNIQYF	TGTGCCAGCAGCTTCATGGGGGGGCTAGCCAAAAACATTCAGTACTTC
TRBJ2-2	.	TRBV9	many	CASSVVDSNTGELFF	TGTGCCAGCAGCGTAGTGGACTCAAACACCGGGGAGCTGTTTTTT
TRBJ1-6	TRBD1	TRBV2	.	CASSVTGGNSPLHF	TGTGCCAGCAGTGTAACAGGGGGCAATTCACCCCTCCACTTT
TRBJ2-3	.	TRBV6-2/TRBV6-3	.	CASSYSKGGWAYTDTQYF	TGTGCCAGCAGTTACTCGAAAGGGGGATGGGCATACACAGATACGCAGTATTTT
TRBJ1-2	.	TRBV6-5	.	CASQDTYYGYTF	TGTGCCAGCCAAGACACTTACTATGGCTACACCTTC
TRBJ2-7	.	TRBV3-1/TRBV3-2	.	CASSQGGQLPYEQYF	TGTGCCAGCAGCCAAGGAGGTCAGCTGCCCTACGAGCAGTACTTC
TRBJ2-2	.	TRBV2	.	CASRRDSATGELFF	TGTGCCAGCAGGCGGGACAGCGCAACCGGGGAGCTGTTTTTT
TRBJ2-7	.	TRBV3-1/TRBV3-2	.	CASSQLGSVSEQYF	TGTGCCAGCAGCCAACTCGGGAGTGTGTCCGAGCAGTACTTC
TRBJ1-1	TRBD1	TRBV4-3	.	CASSQAQGRLMNTEAFF	TGCGCCAGCAGCCAAGCACAGGGGCGCCTCATGAACACTGAAGCTTTCTTT
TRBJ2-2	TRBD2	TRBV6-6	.	CASSRRTGTSGSGTGELFF	TGTGCCAGCAGTCGGAGGACCGGGACTAGCGGGAGTGGGACCGGGGAGCTGTTTTTT
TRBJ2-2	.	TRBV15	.	CATTKRAGIRAGELFF	TGTGCCACCACGAAGAGGGCAGGGATTAGAGCCGGGGAGCTGTTTTTT
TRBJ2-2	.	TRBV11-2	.	CASSLGQGLSNTGELFF	TGTGCCAGCAGCTTAGGGCAGGGCCTTTCGAACACCGGGGAGCTGTTTTTT
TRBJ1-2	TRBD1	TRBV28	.	CASAKQGAGGYTF	TGTGCCAGCGCGAAGCAGGGGGCTGGGGGCTACACCTTC
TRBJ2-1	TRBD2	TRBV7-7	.	CASSLSASGVRNEQFF	TGTGCCAGCAGCTTATCGGCTAGCGGGGTAAGAAATGAGCAGTTCTTC
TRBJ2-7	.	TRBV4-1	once	CASSQVQGPLHEQYF	TGCGCCAGCAGCCAAGTCCAGGGACCCCTACACGAGCAGTACTTC
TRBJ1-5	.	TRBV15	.	CATHQAGRGQPQHF	TGTGCCACCCACCAGGCCGGCAGGGGTCAGCCCCAGCATTTT
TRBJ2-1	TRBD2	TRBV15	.	CATSRDRRGGLYNEQFF	TGTGCCACCAGCAGAGACCGTCGGGGGGGCCTATACAATGAGCAGTTCTTC
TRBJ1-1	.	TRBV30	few	CAWSKWGTEAFF	TGTGCCTGGAGTAAGTGGGGCACTGAAGCTTTCTTT
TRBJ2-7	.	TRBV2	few	CASSDRSSYEQYF	TGTGCCAGCAGTGACCGTAGCTCCTACGAGCAGTACTTC
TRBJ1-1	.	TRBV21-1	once	CASSKGLGQVGTEAFF	TGTGCCAGCAGCAAAGGTCTTGGGCAGGTAGGCACTGAAGCTTTCTTT
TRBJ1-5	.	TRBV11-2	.	CASSLDTGGYQPQHF	TGTGCCAGCAGCTTAGATACGGGGGGCTATCAGCCCCAGCATTTT
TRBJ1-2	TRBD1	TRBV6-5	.	CASSYGQGAGNYGYTF	TGTGCCAGCAGTTACGGGCAGGGGGCGGGTAACTATGGCTACACCTTC
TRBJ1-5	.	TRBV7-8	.	CASSWGNRAEQPQHF	TGTGCCAGCAGCTGGGGCAACCGAGCCGAGCAGCCCCAGCATTTT
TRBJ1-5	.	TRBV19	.	CASSIRGASNQPQHF	TGTGCCAGTAGTATAAGGGGTGCCAGCAATCAGCCCCAGCATTTT
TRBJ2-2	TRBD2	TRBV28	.	CASSLGGLAGGSDTGELFF	TGTGCCAGCAGTTTAGGAGGACTAGCGGGAGGGTCGGACACCGGGGAGCTGTTTTTT
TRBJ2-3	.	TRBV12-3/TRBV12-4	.	CASSPGGDTQYF	TGTGCCAGCAGTCCCGGGGGAGATACGCAGTATTTT
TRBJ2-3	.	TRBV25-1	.	CASMGFSSTDTQYF	TGTGCCAGCATGGGGTTTTCGAGCACAGATACGCAGTATTTT
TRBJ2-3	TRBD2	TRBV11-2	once	CASSLILAGGNTQYF	TGTGCCAGCAGCCTAATACTAGCGGGAGGGAATACGCAGTATTTT
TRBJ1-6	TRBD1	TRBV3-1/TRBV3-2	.	CASSQLVTGGGSPLHF	TGTGCCAGCAGCCAACTTGTGACAGGGGGAGGGTCACCCCTCCACTTT
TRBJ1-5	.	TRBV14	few	CASSLAYGAPHRAQHF	TGTGCCAGCAGCCTGGCCTATGGGGCACCCCATCGCGCCCAGCATTTT